A single sample gave rise to the 29 T cell receptor beta chains below, sequenced in a study of blood T cell repertoires in COVID-19. Clones were read by immunoSEQ multiplex PCR, and TCRdb kept only the in-frame ones, dropping some. Among 40,000 to 60,000 clones, roughly 70% were seen once, and the ten largest hold around 9.4%. The sample taken for sequencing was peripheral blood. The source of these receptors is a woman in her 70s with acute or convalescent COVID-19.

The V call is TRBV2, the J call TRBJ2-2; D gene unclear. V was pared by 2 bases and J by 0 bases, with 4 bases between. Germline-derived CDR1 and CDR2 are SNHLY and FYNNEI. The CDR3 spans 14 residues. The CDR3 DNA is TGTGCCAGCAGTGAAACAGCGAACACCGGGGAGCTGTTTTTT. This gives the protein CASSETANTGELFF.

This clone was seen a handful of times. The genes are TRBV3-1 (or the pseudogene TRBV3-2) and TRBJ1-6; D is possibly TRBD1 (6 bases). The germline V gene has CDR1 LGHDT and CDR2 YNNKEL (reference sequence). The CDR3 covers 17 residues. Between the trimmed V and J ends, which lost 1 base and 7 bases, there was a span of 17 bases. The CDR3 DNA sequence: TGTGCCAGCAGCCAAGGTTCGGGGGGGGCAAGGAATTCACCCCTCCACTTT. This sequence encodes CASSQGSGGARNSPLHF.

There are a few counts of this clone. The chain carries TRBV4-2 and TRBJ2-7, with 11 bases aligning to TRBD2. After removal of 0 bases from V and 6 bases from J, the junction contained 10 bases not matched to a gene. This CDR3 has 17 amino acids. The germline V gene has CDR1 LGHNA and CDR2 YNFKEQ. The CDR3 here is CASSQDPTSGSGVEQYF. The CDR3 DNA is TGTGCCAGCAGCCAAGATCCCACTAGCGGGAGTGGTGTCGAGCAGTACTTC.

This clone appeared a few times. The chain joins TRBV18 to TRBJ1-2, with 8 bases lining up with TRBD1. CDR3 length: 12 residues. Germline lookup yields CDR1 KGHSH and CDR2 LQKENI. Trimming took 2 bases from V and 13 from J; bases not matched to a gene: 6. CDR3 nucleotides: TGTGCCAGCTCACCAGTTCAGGGGGCGGGCACCTTC. Its translation is CASSPVQGAGTF.

V gene TRBV7-2 combines with J gene TRBJ2-1, with D uncertain. V shed 3 bases and J shed 4 bases, with 7 bases lying between them. The CDR3 spans 13 residues. CDR1 is SGHTA and CDR2 is FQGNSA in the germline V gene. The CDR3: CASSFFQYNEQFF. In DNA, the CDR3 is TGTGCCAGCAGCTTTTTCCAGTACAATGAGCAGTTCTTC. The variable domain in full, with the rest retrieved from reference TRBV7-2 and TRBJ2-1, is GAGVSQSPSNKVTEKGKDVELRCDPISGHTALYWYRQSLGQGLEFLIYFQGNSAPDKSGLPSDRFSAERTGGSVSTLTIQRTQQEDSAVYLCASSFFQYNEQFFGPGTRLTVL.

The chain combines TRBV29-1 with TRBJ2-7; 7 bases are shared with TRBD1. J lost 6 bases, V lost 7 bases, and 12 bases had no gene match. CDR1 SQVTM and CDR2 ANQGSEA come from the germline V gene. This CDR3 is built from 13 residues. The CDR3 here is CSAADRVGFEQYF. CDR3 nucleotides: TGCAGCGCCGCCGACAGGGTTGGGTTCGAGCAGTACTTC.

The chain carries TRBV5-1 and TRBJ2-5; 10 bases agree with TRBD2. The CDR3 extends over 16 amino acids. J gave up 2 bases and V 5 bases, and 9 bases lay outside the gene matches. Germline CDR1 is SGHRS and CDR2 is YFSETQ. The CDR3 nucleotides read TGCGCCAGCAGTCTTGGTAGCGGGGGGCTACAAGAGACCCAGTACTTC. Residues: CASSLGSGGLQETQYF.

The V and J genes are TRBV27 and TRBJ2-7; 7 positions match TRBD1. Germline CDR1 MNHEY, CDR2 SMNVEV (reference sequence). With V trimmed by 5 bases and J by 6 bases, 4 bases remained unmatched. CDR3 size: 12 residues. This CDR3 reads CASSTGAGEQYF. The DNA for the CDR3 is TGTGCCAGCAGTACAGGGGCTGGCGAGCAGTACTTC.

This chain connects TRBV5-8 to TRBJ2-7; the D gene is possibly TRBD2 (5 bases). Between the trimmed V and J ends, which lost 0 bases and 3 bases, there was a span of 10 bases. Germline CDR1 SGHTS, CDR2 YDEGEE. This CDR3 has 14 amino acids. CDR3 in DNA: TGTGCCAGCAGCTTGGACCCGGGGATCTACGAGCAGTACTTC. This encodes CASSLDPGIYEQYF. Together with reference TRBV5-8 and TRBJ2-7, the CDR3 gives the full variable domain: EAGVTQSPTHLIKTRGQQATLRCSPISGHTSVYWYQQALGLGLQFLLWYDEGEERNRGNFPPRFSGRQFPNYSSELNVNALELEDSALYLCASSLDPGIYEQYFGPGTRLTVT.

This chain connects TRBV5-1 to TRBJ2-5, with D perhaps matching TRBD2 (6 bases). CDR1 and CDR2 (germline): SGHRS, YFSETQ. The V gene lost 4 bases and the J gene lost 5 bases, with 18 bases spanning the gap. The CDR3 consists of 15 residues. The CDR3 sequence is CASSPRDPRGETQYF. In DNA form, the CDR3 reads TGCGCCAGCAGCCCTCGGGACCCGCGGGGCGAGACCCAGTACTTC.

The chain carries TRBV7-9 and TRBJ2-2; the match to TRBD1 covers 8 bases. The CDR3 spans 14 residues. V lost 5 bases and J lost 4; bases outside the gene matches: 3. From germline, CDR1 is SEHNR and CDR2 FQNEAQ (reference sequence). CDR3 DNA: TGTGCCAGCAGCCCGGGACAGGCCACCGGGGAGCTGTTTTTT. It translates to CASSPGQATGELFF.

The J gene is TRBJ2-3, the V gene TRBV5-1; 10 nucleotides align to TRBD2. The CDR3 sequence is 16 residues long. With 3 bases clipped from V and 3 bases from J, the junction kept 7 bases outside the gene matches. Germline assignment: CDR1 SGHRS and CDR2 YFSETQ. CDR3 nucleotide sequence: TGCGCCAGCAGCTGGACACTAGCGGGGAGAACAGATACGCAGTATTTT. This encodes CASSWTLAGRTDTQYF.

This chain links TRBV18 with TRBJ2-7; tentative D call: TRBD1 (6 bases). The V end was cut by 2 bases, the J end by 5 bases, with 7 bases between. Germline V gene lookup returns CDR1 KGHSH and CDR2 LQKENI. The CDR3 is 12 amino acids. This CDR3 reads CASSPDRNEQYF. In nucleotides, the CDR3 is TGTGCCAGCTCACCAGACAGGAACGAGCAGTACTTC.

This clone showed up just a few times. The V and J genes are TRBV28 and TRBJ1-5, with 7 bases aligning to TRBD1. V gave up 3 bases and J gave up 8 bases; unmatched junction bases: 7. CDR1 and CDR2 from the germline V gene are MDHEN and SYDVKM. The CDR3 sequence is 14 residues long. Here the CDR3 DNA reads TGTGCCAGCAGTTTCTACAGGGGTAGGGAGCCCCAGCATTTT. This sequence encodes CASSFYRGREPQHF.

The chain carries TRBV2 and TRBJ1-3; 10 nucleotides match TRBD1. This CDR3 is 16 amino acids long. Germline V gene sequence: CDR1 SNHLY, CDR2 FYNNEI. Trimming took 6 bases from V and 5 from J; bases not matched to a gene: 10. CDR3 protein: CASRETGGGQRNTIYF. Here the CDR3 DNA reads TGTGCCAGCAGGGAGACAGGGGGCGGCCAACGAAACACCATATATTTT.

The chain has TRBV19 and TRBJ2-7; D perhaps matches TRBD2 (5 bases). Germline loops: CDR1 LNHDA, CDR2 SQIVND (reference sequence). This CDR3 is 13 amino acids long. V lost 5 bases and J 2 bases, leaving 10 bases between the germline ends. CDR3 nucleotide sequence: TGTGCCAGTAGTTCCCCGACTACCTACGAGCAGTACTTC. This encodes CASSSPTTYEQYF.

The chain combines TRBV3-1 (or the pseudogene TRBV3-2) with TRBJ1-1; 7 bases are shared with TRBD1. V lost 4 bases and J lost 11; bases outside the gene matches: 19. Germline loops: CDR1 LGHDT, CDR2 YNNKEL (reference sequence). This CDR3 is built from 16 residues. CDR3 in amino acids: CASSRRRQGRFLRAFF. In nucleotides, the CDR3 is TGTGCCAGCAGCCGCCGGAGACAGGGCCGTTTTTTGCGGGCTTTCTTT.

This clone was seen a few times. The gene calls are TRBV18 and TRBJ2-7; no definite D call. The CDR3 consists of 13 residues. Germline CDR1 and CDR2: KGHSH and LQKENI. V gave up 2 bases and J gave up 3 bases, with 8 bases separating them. CDR3 region: CASSPDNYYEQYF. The CDR3 DNA sequence: TGTGCCAGCTCACCAGACAATTACTACGAGCAGTACTTC.

The rearrangement uses TRBV19 and TRBJ1-2; 7 bases fit TRBD1. This CDR3 contains 13 residues. The germline gives CDR1 LNHDA, CDR2 SQIVND (reference sequence). V was pared by 5 bases and J by 4 bases, with 4 bases of the junction left unmatched. The CDR3 bases are TGTGCCAGTAGTTACGGGACAGCCTATGGCTACACCTTC. Its translation: CASSYGTAYGYTF. Together with reference TRBV19 and TRBJ1-2, the CDR3 gives the full variable domain: DGGITQSPKYLFRKEGQNVTLSCEQNLNHDAMYWYRQDPGQGLRLIYYSQIVNDFQKGDIAEGYSVSREKKESFPLTVTSAQKNPTAFYLCASSYGTAYGYTFGSGTRLTVV.

Turning to this clone: The same CDR3 arises from other DNA sequences in this sample as well. The CDR3 here is CASSPSPGTDTQYF. Written as DNA, the CDR3 is TGTGCCAGCTCCCCGTCCCCGGGTACAGATACGCAGTATTTT. The rearrangement joins TRBV18 to TRBJ2-3; no reliable D call. Per germline, CDR1 KGHSH and CDR2 LQKENI. The CDR3 length is 14 residues. V lost 6 bases and J lost 3, with 13 bases in between.

The J gene is TRBJ2-3, the V gene TRBV20-1, with unresolved D. The CDR3 sequence is 10 residues long. Trimming pared 6 bases from V and 2 bases from J, leaving 3 bases between. Germline V gene lookup returns CDR1 DFQATT and CDR2 SNEGSKA (reference sequence). Here the CDR3 reads CSAFTDTQYF. The CDR3 nucleotides read TGCAGTGCCTTCACAGATACGCAGTATTTT.

The chain couples TRBV5-5 to TRBJ1-1; possible D gene TRBD1, 6 bases. V was cut by 1 base and J by 4 bases, with 8 bases left in between. The CDR3 loop spans 13 amino acids. CDR1 SGHKS and CDR2 YYEKEE come from the germline V gene (reference sequence). The CDR3 region has the DNA TGTGCCAGCAGCTTGACAGGGAGCACTGAAGCTTTCTTT. Translation gives CASSLTGSTEAFF.

The rearrangement joins TRBV5-1 to TRBJ2-2, with 7 bases fitting TRBD2. The ends lost 3 bases at V and 0 bases at J; junction bases unmatched: 2. Germline CDR1 and CDR2: SGHRS and YFSETQ. The CDR3 is 15 amino acids. The CDR3, as DNA: TGCGCCAGCAGCTCGGGACTACCGAACACCGGGGAGCTGTTTTTT. It is translated as CASSSGLPNTGELFF.

The gene calls are TRBV11-2 and TRBJ2-7; weak D call: TRBD1 (6 bases). This CDR3 has 14 amino acids. The germline CDR1 and CDR2 sequences are SGHAT and FQNNGV. The V end lost 5 bases, the J end lost 2 bases, and 13 bases lay between the germline ends. CDR3: CASSHQGHAYEQYF. In nucleotides, the CDR3 is TGTGCCAGCAGCCACCAGGGACACGCCTACGAGCAGTACTTC.

In its sample, this clone was seen a few times. The V and J genes are TRBV5-4 and TRBJ1-3; possible D gene TRBD1, 6 bases. The length of the CDR3 is 16 residues. Trimming pared 1 base from V and 0 bases from J, leaving 11 bases between. Per germline, CDR1 SGHNT and CDR2 YYREEE (reference sequence). DNA for the CDR3: TGTGCCAGCAGCTTGACCCGGGACACCTCTGGAAACACCATATATTTT. Amino acids: CASSLTRDTSGNTIYF.

The chain is built from TRBV9 and TRBJ1-1; D unclear. CDR1 is SGDLS, CDR2 YYNGEE, per germline. Trimming took 1 base from V and 3 from J, leaving 10 bases between them. The CDR3 runs to 14 residues. CDR3 nucleotide sequence: TGTGCCAGCAGCGTATCCGGGAGCCACACTGAAGCTTTCTTT. It is translated as CASSVSGSHTEAFF.

CDR3 in DNA: TGTGCCAGCAGCTTAGAGCGCCCAGGGGCAGGCACCGGGGAGCTGTTTTTT. Translation gives CASSLERPGAGTGELFF. This chain links TRBV7-8 with TRBJ2-2, with a weak D call TRBD1 (6 bases). Germline CDR1 reads SGHVS; CDR2 reads FQNEAQ. The CDR3 sequence is 17 residues long. V lost 1 base to trimming and J lost 4 bases, with 16 bases between them.

The chain uses TRBV5-4 and TRBJ2-1; 8 nucleotides agree with TRBD1. V was clipped by 4 bases and J by 4 bases; unmatched bases: 7. This CDR3 has 15 amino acids. Germline V gives CDR1 SGHNT, CDR2 YYREEE (reference sequence). The CDR3 region has the DNA TGTGCCAGCAGCATCGGACAGGGTTCTTACAATGAGCAGTTCTTC. As protein: CASSIGQGSYNEQFF. Supplemented by reference TRBV5-4 and TRBJ2-1, the full variable domain reads ETGVTQSPTHLIKTRGQQVTLRCSSQSGHNTVSWYQQALGQGPQFIFQYYREEENGRGNFPPRFSGLQFPNYSSELNVNALELDDSALYLCASSIGQGSYNEQFFGPGTRLTVL.

V gene TRBV6-6 combines with J gene TRBJ2-5, with TRBD1 identical over 8 bases. Per germline, CDR1 MNHNY and CDR2 SVGAGI (reference sequence). The CDR3 loop spans 15 amino acids. The ends lost 2 bases at V and 0 bases at J; junction bases unmatched: 2. Here the CDR3 reads CASSYPQGDQETQYF. The DNA for the CDR3 is TGTGCCAGCAGTTACCCACAGGGGGACCAAGAGACCCAGTACTTC.